Shown below are 30 T cell receptor beta chains from a single sample sequenced in a study of T-cell reconstitution after alpha-beta-depleted transplantation in children. The authors prepared the TCRbeta library with unique molecular identifiers. TCRdb fed the PCR reads into MiXCR, producing one record per CDR3 protein. Of a few hundred thousand distinct CDR3 sequences listed, 10% to 15% were seen once; the top ten hold over 2%. The sequencing here drew on PBMCs, mostly from graft donor cells, taken 360 days after TCRalphabeta/CD19-depleted stem cell transplant. These receptors came from a male patient younger than 18 who had a stem cell transplant for acute myeloid leukemia, so the T cells may come from the graft donor.

This clonotype was seen a few times. J is TRBJ2-2 and V is TRBV20-1, with 7 bases identical to TRBD1. The germline V gene encodes CDR1 DFQATT and CDR2 SNEGSKA (reference sequence). The CDR3 length is 14 residues. Trimming at V came to 6 bases and at J to 2 bases, leaving 6 bases not matched to a gene. The CDR3 region is CSAPDRANTGELFF. CDR3 bases: TGCAGTGCGCCCGACAGGGCCAACACCGGGGAGCTGTTTTTT.

This clonotype came up a few times. The J gene is TRBJ2-3, the V gene TRBV19; D is uncertain. This CDR3 region has 14 residues. V lost 6 bases to trimming and J lost 2 bases, with 12 bases between them. Germline CDR1 is LNHDA and CDR2 is SQIVND (reference sequence). The CDR3: CASRTSKSTDTQYF. Here the CDR3 DNA reads TGTGCCAGTAGAACGAGCAAGTCCACAGATACGCAGTATTTT.

Many counts were recorded for this clonotype. The chain employs TRBV5-1 and TRBJ2-7, with no clear D. From germline, CDR1 is SGHRS and CDR2 YFSETQ. V was trimmed by 3 bases and J by 3 bases, leaving 16 bases between them. The CDR3 is 15 residues long. In nucleotides, the CDR3 is TGCGCCAGCAGCTCCGAAATCCGGAAGGGCTACGAGCAGTACTTC. It translates to CASSSEIRKGYEQYF.

In its sample, this clonotype was seen many times. The rearrangement joins TRBV12-3 or TRBV12-4 to TRBJ2-1; D gene unclear. The CDR3 length is 13 residues. Trimming cost V 7 bases and J 6 bases, with 13 bases left between them. The CDR3 loop reads CASTPFSVNEQFF. CDR3 sequence (DNA): TGTGCCAGCACCCCCTTTTCGGTCAATGAGCAGTTCTTC.

This clonotype showed up just a few times. The chain links TRBV20-1 to TRBJ1-5, with D perhaps matching TRBD1 (6 bases). Deletions cut 0 bases from V and 6 bases from J, with 15 bases between. Germline lookup yields CDR1 DFQATT and CDR2 SNEGSKA (reference sequence). This CDR3 spans 15 amino acids. CDR3 region: CSARDTGILGQPQHF. The CDR3 DNA follows: TGCAGTGCTAGAGATACAGGGATCTTGGGTCAGCCCCAGCATTTT.

The table lists this clonotype with a few counts. The chain has TRBV14 and TRBJ2-1; D ambiguous. CDR3 length equals 17 residues. Trimming cost V 4 bases and J 2 bases, with 18 bases left between them. The germline V gene encodes CDR1 SGHDN and CDR2 FVKESK. The CDR3 region has the DNA TGTGCCAGCAGCCCCGAACTCCTCTCACCTGCCTACAATGAGCAGTTCTTC. This gives the protein CASSPELLSPAYNEQFF.

In this sample, this clonotype turned up many times. The genes are TRBV2 and TRBJ2-1; TRBD1 agrees at 9 bases. The germline V gene encodes CDR1 SNHLY and CDR2 FYNNEI. The length of the CDR3 is 15 residues. Trimming removed 7 bases from V and 7 bases from J; junction bases left unmatched: 11. In DNA form, the CDR3 reads TGTGCCAGCAAACCGGGGACAGGGAGAGGAAATGAGCAGTTCTTC. Its protein is CASKPGTGRGNEQFF.

As to this clonotype: This could be a read error, since a much larger clone is one nucleotide away. The rearrangement uses TRBV4-3 and TRBJ2-4; TRBD1 or TRBD2 may be the D gene (6 bases each). Germline V gene lookup returns CDR1 LGHNA and CDR2 YSLEER. The CDR3 runs 15 residues. The V and J ends lost 5 bases and 8 bases respectively, with 19 bases between them. This chain's CDR3 is CASSYERGDLDIQYF. CDR3 nucleotides: TGCGCCAGCAGCTACGAAAGGGGGGATTTGGACATTCAGTACTTC.

This chain links TRBV20-1 with TRBJ2-1; D remains ambiguous. The CDR3 sequence is 14 residues long. Germline V lookup: CDR1 DFQATT, CDR2 SNEGSKA (reference sequence). Deletions cut 4 bases from V and 3 bases from J, with 13 bases between. The CDR3 DNA reads as TGCAGTGCTACTTTTAAGGTGGACTACAATGAGCAGTTCTTC. Translation gives CSATFKVDYNEQFF.

This clonotype was picked up a small number of times. V gene TRBV20-1 combines with J gene TRBJ2-2, with TRBD2 matching 8 bases. CDR3 length: 15 amino acids. V was clipped by 6 bases and J by 2 bases; unmatched bases: 8. Germline values: CDR1 DFQATT, CDR2 SNEGSKA (reference sequence). The CDR3 is CSASPSGPNTGELFF. The CDR3 DNA reads TGCAGTGCCTCCCCTAGCGGGCCTAACACCGGGGAGCTGTTTTTT.

The rearrangement links TRBV28 to TRBJ2-1; 14 positions match TRBD2. The J segment lost 5 bases and the V segment lost 5 bases, leaving 8 bases of the junction unmatched. This CDR3 comprises 17 residues. The V gene's germline CDR1 is MDHEN and CDR2 SYDVKM. The CDR3 DNA reads as TGTGCCAGCAGTCCATACGGGACTAGCGGGAGAAACAATGAGCAGTTCTTC. Translation: CASSPYGTSGRNNEQFF.

This clonotype was detected a few times. This rearrangement joins TRBV11-2 to TRBJ1-2; 7 bases are a match to TRBD1. J lost 2 bases, V lost 1 base, and 4 bases had no gene match. This CDR3 comprises 15 residues. Germline loops: CDR1 SGHAT, CDR2 FQNNGV. The CDR3 nucleotides read TGTGCCAGCAGCTTAGCCGGGACAGAGAACTATGGCTACACCTTC. It specifies CASSLAGTENYGYTF.

This clonotype has a count of ten or more. The rearrangement joins TRBV28 to TRBJ2-2; 8 bases are shared with TRBD2. V trimming: 6 bases; J trimming: 4 bases; junction bases outside the gene matches: 7. This CDR3 region has 15 residues. Germline V lookup: CDR1 MDHEN, CDR2 SYDVKM. CDR3 sequence: CASSQRERGTGELFF. The CDR3, as DNA: TGTGCCAGCAGCCAGCGGGAGCGAGGCACCGGGGAGCTGTTTTTT.

This clonotype was recorded at least ten times. As DNA, the CDR3 is TGTGCCAGCAGCTACCCTTCAGGGGCGAACACCGGGGAGCTGTTTTTT. Protein product: CASSYPSGANTGELFF. The chain uses TRBV6-5 and TRBJ2-2; possibly TRBD1 for D (6 bases). CDR1 and CDR2 from the germline V gene are MNHEY and SVGAGI. This CDR3 spans 16 amino acids. The V end was cut by 6 bases, the J end by 0 bases, with 14 bases between.

The sample holds a few counts of this clonotype. CDR3 sequence (DNA): TGCGCCAGCAGCCAAGATCTAGCGGCCTACAATGAGCAGTTCTTC. It translates to CASSQDLAAYNEQFF. The rearrangement links TRBV4-3 to TRBJ2-1; 7 nucleotides line up with TRBD2. Germline CDR1 is LGHNA and CDR2 is YSLEER. The J segment lost 2 bases and the V segment lost 0 bases, leaving 1 base of the junction unmatched. This CDR3 is 15 amino acids long.

The V gene is TRBV6-2 or TRBV6-3, the J gene TRBJ2-1; TRBD2 aligns across 8 bases. Germline values: CDR1 MNHEY, CDR2 SVGEGT. J gave up 2 bases and V 7 bases, and 7 bases lay outside the gene matches. The CDR3 contains 15 residues. CDR3 protein: CASTPAGAPYNEQFF. The CDR3 region has the DNA TGTGCCAGCACTCCAGCGGGAGCACCCTACAATGAGCAGTTCTTC.

The rearrangement uses TRBV20-1 and TRBJ2-6; 7 positions match TRBD1. The CDR3 is made up of 15 amino acids. CDR1 DFQATT and CDR2 SNEGSKA come from the germline V gene (reference sequence). V lost 5 bases to trimming and J lost 0 bases; unmatched junction nucleotides: 4. CDR3 DNA sequence: TGCAGTGCTGTACCAGGGGGCTCTGGGGCCAACGTCCTGACTTTC. This sequence encodes CSAVPGGSGANVLTF.

This clonotype has just a few counts. This chain connects TRBV3-1 to TRBJ2-2; D ambiguous. Germline-derived CDR1 and CDR2 are LGHDT and YNNKEL (reference sequence). The CDR3 contains 14 residues. Trimming cost V 0 bases and J 6 bases, with 8 bases left between them. This CDR3 is CASSQDPRSGELFF. The CDR3 DNA reads TGTGCCAGCAGCCAAGACCCCAGGTCCGGGGAGCTGTTTTTT.

The V and J genes are TRBV27 and TRBJ2-7; TRBD2 matches 7 bases. The germline gives CDR1 MNHEY, CDR2 SMNVEV (reference sequence). V was pared by 2 bases and J by 4 bases, with 5 bases of the junction left unmatched. This CDR3 has 14 amino acids. CDR3 DNA sequence: TGTGCCAGCAGTTTAAGGCGGGAGTCATACGAGCAGTACTTC. Amino acid sequence: CASSLRRESYEQYF.

This clonotype was observed a few times. The chain links TRBV3-1 to TRBJ2-7; D remains ambiguous. Germline values: CDR1 LGHDT, CDR2 YNNKEL (reference sequence). The CDR3 totals 13 residues. V was shortened by 10 bases and J by 9 bases, with 22 bases between the two germline ends. The CDR3 DNA sequence: TGTGCCAATCGACGGGCAGACCCCGCCGGGCAGTACTTC. Protein: CANRRADPAGQYF.

This clonotype was seen ten or more times. The chain joins TRBV4-3 to TRBJ2-7, with D uncertain. With 3 bases removed from V and 5 bases from J, the gap between germline ends came to 11 bases. The CDR3 loop spans 13 amino acids. CDR1 LGHNA and CDR2 YSLEER come from the germline V gene. The CDR3 sequence is CASSHKRAHEQYF. For the CDR3, the DNA is TGCGCCAGCAGCCACAAGCGTGCCCACGAGCAGTACTTC.

The sample holds a few counts of this clonotype. The gene calls are TRBV14 and TRBJ2-2, with 8 positions matching TRBD2. With V trimmed by 5 bases and J by 6 bases, 11 bases remained unmatched. This CDR3 comprises 16 residues. From germline, CDR1 is SGHDN and CDR2 FVKESK. Written as DNA, the CDR3 is TGTGCCAGCAGCATACGGACTAGCTACGTCGCCGGGGAGCTGTTTTTT. Its protein product is CASSIRTSYVAGELFF.

The rearrangement uses TRBV19 and TRBJ2-5; D is undetermined. This CDR3 contains 14 residues. Per the germline V gene, CDR1 is LNHDA and CDR2 is SQIVND (reference sequence). Trimming removed 2 bases from V and 5 bases from J, with 12 bases in between. The CDR3 is CASSISPVSETQYF. The CDR3 coding sequence is TGTGCCAGTAGTATATCGCCAGTTTCGGAGACCCAGTACTTC.

This clonotype was seen more than once but under ten times. The rearrangement uses TRBV3-1 and TRBJ2-5, with D maybe TRBD2 (6 bases). V gave up 3 bases and J gave up 5 bases, with 13 bases separating them. CDR1 and CDR2 (germline): LGHDT, YNNKEL (reference sequence). CDR3 length: 14 residues. The CDR3 protein is CASSQALAAETQYF. Written as DNA, the CDR3 is TGTGCCAGCAGCCAGGCACTAGCTGCCGAGACCCAGTACTTC.

This clonotype appeared many times. The gene calls are TRBV12-3 or TRBV12-4 and TRBJ2-3; possibly TRBD2 for D (5 bases). The CDR3 loop spans 15 amino acids. V was cut by 3 bases and J by 1 base, with 11 bases left in between. The CDR3 spells CASSFWENGTDTQYF. CDR3 DNA sequence: TGTGCCAGCAGTTTCTGGGAGAATGGCACAGATACGCAGTATTTT.

The chain couples TRBV4-1 to TRBJ2-7; 11 nucleotides agree with TRBD2. In germline, CDR1 is MGHRA, CDR2 YSYEKL. The J segment lost 0 bases and the V segment lost 1 base, leaving 8 bases of the junction unmatched. The CDR3 length is 18 residues. CDR3 loop: CASSQVPATSGGSYEQYF. The DNA for the CDR3 is TGCGCCAGCAGCCAAGTCCCAGCCACTAGCGGGGGCTCCTACGAGCAGTACTTC.

This chain links TRBV20-1 with TRBJ2-7; tentative D call: TRBD1 (5 bases). Germline loops: CDR1 DFQATT, CDR2 SNEGSKA (reference sequence). The V end lost 5 bases, the J end lost 2 bases, and 10 bases lay between the germline ends. The CDR3 spans 12 residues. Written as DNA, the CDR3 is TGCAGTGCTGGGGCTCAGACCTACGAGCAGTACTTC. It specifies CSAGAQTYEQYF.

There are a few counts of this clonotype. CDR3 region: CASSREPGLPTGELFF. The CDR3 bases are TGTGCCAGCAGTCGCGAGCCGGGACTTCCCACCGGGGAGCTGTTTTTT. This chain uses TRBV28 with TRBJ2-2; maybe TRBD2 (6 bases). Germline CDR1 and CDR2: MDHEN and SYDVKM. Trimming took off 5 bases at V and 4 bases at J, with 17 bases between the two ends. CDR3 length: 16 residues.

This clonotype occurred a few times. The DNA of the CDR3 is TGTGCCACCAGTGGACTAGGGCTAGCGGGAGGTAATGAGCAGTTCTTC. Translating gives CATSGLGLAGGNEQFF. The rearrangement joins TRBV24-1 to TRBJ2-1; TRBD2 aligns across 11 bases. Trimming cost V 5 bases and J 7 bases; bases outside gene matches: 9. The CDR3 spans 16 residues. Germline CDR1 is KGHDR and CDR2 is SFDVKD.

The rearrangement joins TRBV18 to TRBJ1-4; D is undetermined. Between the trimmed V and J ends, which lost 3 bases and 5 bases, there was a span of 10 bases. The CDR3 loop spans 14 amino acids. Germline loops: CDR1 KGHSH, CDR2 LQKENI. Here the CDR3 reads CASSPRRLNEKLFF. In nucleotides, the CDR3 is TGTGCCAGCTCACCGAGGCGGTTAAATGAAAAACTGTTTTTT.